The sequence of this T cell receptor beta chain was determined in a study of T cells after posttransplantation cyclophosphamide. The related graft donor's blood sample was taken on the day of bone marrow donation. The V gene end was trimmed by 3 bases and the J gene end by 4 bases; junction bases not matched to a gene: 4. The germline gives CDR1 SGDLS, CDR2 YYNGEE. The CDR3 extends over 14 amino acids. Libraries were prepared by immunoSEQ multiplex PCR; TCRdb keeps only in-frame clonotypes and omits some of them. The repertoire has roughly 12,000 clones, roughly 95% of them found once; the top ten carry 0.3%.

The chain recombines TRBV9 with TRBJ1-1; 9 nucleotides match TRBD1. Input material: naive CD8+ T cells sorted from PBMCs. The source of this sequence is a man younger than 40 in good health and a related stem cell transplant donor. This CDR3 reads CASSAQGASTEAFF. CDR3 nucleotide sequence: TGTGCCAGCAGCGCACAGGGGGCGAGCACTGAAGCTTTCTTT.